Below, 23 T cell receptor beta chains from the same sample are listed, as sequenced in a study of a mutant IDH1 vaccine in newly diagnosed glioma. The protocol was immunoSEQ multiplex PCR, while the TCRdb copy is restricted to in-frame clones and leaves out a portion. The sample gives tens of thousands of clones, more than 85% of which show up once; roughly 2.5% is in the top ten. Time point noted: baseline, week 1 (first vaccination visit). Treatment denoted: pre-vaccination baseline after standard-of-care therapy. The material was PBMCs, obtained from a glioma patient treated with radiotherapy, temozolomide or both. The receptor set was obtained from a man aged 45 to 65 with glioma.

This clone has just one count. As DNA, the CDR3 is TGCAGCGTTGTTGGGGAAGAGACCCAGTACTTC. As protein: CSVVGEETQYF. The chain joins TRBV29-1 to TRBJ2-5; no definite D call. Trimming stripped 4 bases from V and 3 bases from J, with 6 bases between. The CDR3 has 11 amino acids. CDR1 and CDR2 from the germline V gene are SQVTM and ANQGSEA.

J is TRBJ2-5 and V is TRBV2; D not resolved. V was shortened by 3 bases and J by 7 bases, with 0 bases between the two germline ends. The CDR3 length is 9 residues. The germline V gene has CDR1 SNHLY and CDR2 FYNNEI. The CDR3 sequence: CASSETQYF. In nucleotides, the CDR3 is TGTGCCAGCAGTGAGACCCAGTACTTC.

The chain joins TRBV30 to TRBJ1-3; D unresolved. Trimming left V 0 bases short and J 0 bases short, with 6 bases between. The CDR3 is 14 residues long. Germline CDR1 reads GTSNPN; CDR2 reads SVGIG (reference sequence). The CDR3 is CAWSVAFSGNTIYF. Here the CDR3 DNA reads TGTGCCTGGAGTGTTGCCTTCTCTGGAAACACCATATATTTT.

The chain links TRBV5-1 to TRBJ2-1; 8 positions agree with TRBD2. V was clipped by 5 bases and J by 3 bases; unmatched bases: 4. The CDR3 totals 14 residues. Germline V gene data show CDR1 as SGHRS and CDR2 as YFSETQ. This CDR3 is CASSLAGRYNEQFF. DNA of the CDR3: TGCGCCAGCAGTCTAGCGGGTCGCTACAATGAGCAGTTCTTC.

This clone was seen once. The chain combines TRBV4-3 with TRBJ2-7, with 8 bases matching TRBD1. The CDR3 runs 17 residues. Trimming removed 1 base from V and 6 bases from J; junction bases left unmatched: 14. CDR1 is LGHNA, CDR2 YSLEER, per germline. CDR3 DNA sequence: TGCGCCAGCAGCCAAGGGGCCAGGGGGCGCGTAAAACTCGAGCAGTACTTC. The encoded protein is CASSQGARGRVKLEQYF.

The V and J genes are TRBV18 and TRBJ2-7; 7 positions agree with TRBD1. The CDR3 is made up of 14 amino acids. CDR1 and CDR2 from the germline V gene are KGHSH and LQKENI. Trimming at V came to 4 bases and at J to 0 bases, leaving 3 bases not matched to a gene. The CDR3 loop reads CASSRDRTSYEQYF. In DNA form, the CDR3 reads TGTGCCAGCTCACGGGACAGAACCTCCTACGAGCAGTACTTC.

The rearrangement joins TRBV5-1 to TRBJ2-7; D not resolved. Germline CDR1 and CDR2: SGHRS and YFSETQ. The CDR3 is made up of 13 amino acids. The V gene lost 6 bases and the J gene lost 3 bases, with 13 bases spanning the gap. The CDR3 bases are TGCGCCAGCAAGGATGAAGACGGCTACGAGCAGTACTTC. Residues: CASKDEDGYEQYF.

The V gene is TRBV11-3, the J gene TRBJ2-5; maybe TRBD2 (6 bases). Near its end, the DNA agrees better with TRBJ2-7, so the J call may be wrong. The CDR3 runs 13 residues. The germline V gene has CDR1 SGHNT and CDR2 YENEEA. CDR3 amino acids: CASSPGGGHEQYF. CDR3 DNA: TGTGCCAGCAGCCCCGGCGGAGGGCACGAGCAGTACTTC.

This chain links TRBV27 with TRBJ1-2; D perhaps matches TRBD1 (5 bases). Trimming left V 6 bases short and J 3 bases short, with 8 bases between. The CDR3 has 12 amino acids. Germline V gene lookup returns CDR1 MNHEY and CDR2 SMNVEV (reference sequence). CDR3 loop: CASRDTYYGYTF. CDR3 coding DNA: TGTGCCAGCAGGGACACCTACTATGGCTACACCTTC.

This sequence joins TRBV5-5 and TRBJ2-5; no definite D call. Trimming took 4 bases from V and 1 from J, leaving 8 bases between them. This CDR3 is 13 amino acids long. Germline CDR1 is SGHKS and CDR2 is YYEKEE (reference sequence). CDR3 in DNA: TGTGCCAGCAGCCAATTTATCCAAGAGACCCAGTACTTC. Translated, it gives CASSQFIQETQYF.

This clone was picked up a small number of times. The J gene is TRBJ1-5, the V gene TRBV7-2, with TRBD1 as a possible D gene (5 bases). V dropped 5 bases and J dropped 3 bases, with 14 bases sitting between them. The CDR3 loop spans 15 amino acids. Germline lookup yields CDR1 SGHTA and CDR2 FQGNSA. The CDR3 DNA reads TGTGCCAGCAGCCCTGGCGGGGCTTCCAATCAGCCCCAGCATTTT. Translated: CASSPGGASNQPQHF. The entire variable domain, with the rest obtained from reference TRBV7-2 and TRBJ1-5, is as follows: GAGVSQSPSNKVTEKGKDVELRCDPISGHTALYWYRQSLGQGLEFLIYFQGNSAPDKSGLPSDRFSAERTGGSVSTLTIQRTQQEDSAVYLCASSPGGASNQPQHFGDGTRLSIL.

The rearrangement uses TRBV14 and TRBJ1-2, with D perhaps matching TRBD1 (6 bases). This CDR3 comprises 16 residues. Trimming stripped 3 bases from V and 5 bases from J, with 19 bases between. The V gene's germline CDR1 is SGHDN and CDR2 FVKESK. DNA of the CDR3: TGTGCCAGCAGCCAGCGCGACAGGCGCCAATTTTATGGCTACACCTTC. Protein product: CASSQRDRRQFYGYTF.

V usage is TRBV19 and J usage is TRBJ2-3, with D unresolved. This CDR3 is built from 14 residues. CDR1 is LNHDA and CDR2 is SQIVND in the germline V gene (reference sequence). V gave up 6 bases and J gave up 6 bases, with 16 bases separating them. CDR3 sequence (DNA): TGTGCCAGTAGCCTCCTTAAGCTACCGGATACGCAGTATTTT. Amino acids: CASSLLKLPDTQYF.

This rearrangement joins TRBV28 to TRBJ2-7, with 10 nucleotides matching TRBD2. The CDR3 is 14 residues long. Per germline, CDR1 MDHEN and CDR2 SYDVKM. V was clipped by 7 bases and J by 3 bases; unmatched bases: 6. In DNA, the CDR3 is TGTGCCAGCACGAGGACTAGCGGATACTACGAGCAGTACTTC. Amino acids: CASTRTSGYYEQYF.

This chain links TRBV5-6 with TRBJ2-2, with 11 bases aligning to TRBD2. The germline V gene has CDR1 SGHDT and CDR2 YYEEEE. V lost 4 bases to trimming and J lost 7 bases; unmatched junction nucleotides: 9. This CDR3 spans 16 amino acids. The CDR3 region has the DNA TGTGCCAGCAGCGGCCCTAGCGGGAGGTTGTTCGGGGAGCTGTTTTTT. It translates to CASSGPSGRLFGELFF.

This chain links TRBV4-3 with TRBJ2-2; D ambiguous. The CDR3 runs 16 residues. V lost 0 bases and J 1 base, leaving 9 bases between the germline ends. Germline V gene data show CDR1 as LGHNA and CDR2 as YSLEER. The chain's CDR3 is CASSQELNLNTGELFF. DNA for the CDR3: TGCGCCAGCAGCCAAGAGTTAAACCTGAACACCGGGGAGCTGTTTTTT.

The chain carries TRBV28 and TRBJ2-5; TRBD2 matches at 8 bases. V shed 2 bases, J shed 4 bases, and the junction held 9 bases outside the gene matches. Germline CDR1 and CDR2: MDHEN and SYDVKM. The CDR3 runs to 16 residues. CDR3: CASSLGMSGGTETQYF. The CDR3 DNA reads TGTGCCAGCAGTTTAGGAATGTCGGGAGGGACAGAGACCCAGTACTTC.

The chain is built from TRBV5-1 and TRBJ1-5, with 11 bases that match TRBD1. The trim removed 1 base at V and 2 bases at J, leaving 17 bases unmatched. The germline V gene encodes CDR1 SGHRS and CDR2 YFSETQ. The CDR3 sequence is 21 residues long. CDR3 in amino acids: CASSLHGFWDRGMRGNQPQHF. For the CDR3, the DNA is TGCGCCAGCAGCTTGCACGGGTTCTGGGACAGGGGGATGCGGGGCAATCAGCCCCAGCATTTT.

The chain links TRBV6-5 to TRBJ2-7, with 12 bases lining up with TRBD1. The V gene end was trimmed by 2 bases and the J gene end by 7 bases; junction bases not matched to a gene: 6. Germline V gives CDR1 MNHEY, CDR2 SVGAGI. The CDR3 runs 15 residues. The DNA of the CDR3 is TGTGCCAGCAGTTACAGGGACAGGGGGCGAGGGGAGCAGTACTTC. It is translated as CASSYRDRGRGEQYF.

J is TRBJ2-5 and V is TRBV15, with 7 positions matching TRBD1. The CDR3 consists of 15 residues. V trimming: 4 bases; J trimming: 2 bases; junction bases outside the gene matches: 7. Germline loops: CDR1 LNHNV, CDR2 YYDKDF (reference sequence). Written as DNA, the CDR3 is TGTGCCACCAGCATTAATTGGGACAGACAAGAGACCCAGTACTTC. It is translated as CATSINWDRQETQYF.

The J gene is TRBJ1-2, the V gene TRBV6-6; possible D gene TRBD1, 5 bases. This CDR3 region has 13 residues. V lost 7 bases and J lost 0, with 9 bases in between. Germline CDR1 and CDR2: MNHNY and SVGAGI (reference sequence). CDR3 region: CASTTATNYGYTF. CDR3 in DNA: TGTGCCAGCACGACAGCTACTAACTATGGCTACACCTTC.

The CDR3 coding sequence is TGTGCCAGCAGCAAAAACCGGGACAACAATCAGCCCCAGCATTTT. This gives the protein CASSKNRDNNQPQHF. The chain is built from TRBV4-2 and TRBJ1-5; possible D gene TRBD1, 6 bases. The CDR3 has 15 amino acids. Deletions cut 5 bases from V and 3 bases from J, with 14 bases between. Germline CDR1 LGHNA, CDR2 YNFKEQ.

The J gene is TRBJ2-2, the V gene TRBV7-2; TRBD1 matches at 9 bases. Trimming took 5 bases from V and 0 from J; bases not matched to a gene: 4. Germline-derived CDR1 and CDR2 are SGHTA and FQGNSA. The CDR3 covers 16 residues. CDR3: CASSIQGAANTGELFF. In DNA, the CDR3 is TGTGCCAGCAGCATACAGGGGGCGGCGAACACCGGGGAGCTGTTTTTT. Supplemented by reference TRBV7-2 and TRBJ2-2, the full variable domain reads GAGVSQSPSNKVTEKGKDVELRCDPISGHTALYWYRQSLGQGLEFLIYFQGNSAPDKSGLPSDRFSAERTGGSVSTLTIQRTQQEDSAVYLCASSIQGAANTGELFFGEGSRLTVL.